Reported below is one T cell receptor beta chain. This clone was observed once. Its antigen is currently not known. Nothing much larger sits one base from this clone, and base qualities are not available. TCRbeta CDR3 regions were amplified from genomic DNA using the immunoSEQ Assay, a bias-controlled multiplex PCR. The paper's data handling went like this. Nucleated cell counts per sample were estimated from amplification of reference gene primers within the assay. To quantify the absolute abundance of each unique TCRbeta CDR3 rearrangement, sequence reads were collapsed and filtered. For each sample, productive Simpson clonality was calculated by taking the square root of Simpson's diversity index across productive rearrangements. The table was pulled from immuneACCESS by TCRdb, which kept in-frame rearrangements only. Such tables lose some clones; where checked, under half of the loss comes from unresolved V genes, and the rest has no known cause. V and J calls plus clone size are reproduced from that table; the DNA served to infer D and trimming. The sample table records tens of thousands of clones; 85% to 90% of these occur just once. 11% of the sample is taken by the ten largest.

Each collaborating institution followed its own protocols to collect whole blood in K2EDTA tubes. For TCRbeta analysis, collaborators shipped samples as frozen whole blood, isolated PBMCs, or DNA extracted from either of those sample types. This entry belongs to a study of blood T cell repertoires in COVID-19 (dated by TCRdb to the early 2020s). A note on the overall study: Samples covering the acute and convalescent phases of COVID-19 were provided by collaborators in the United States, Italy and Spain. The prospective study material was composed of cDNA or gDNA derived from T cells, B-cell-depleted T cells, or PBMCs. Subjects who had been exposed to COVID-19, were actively infected with it, or had recovered from it provided the deeply sampled blood TCRbeta repertoires that made up the dataset. The repertoires were made available in a free public database intended to serve as a resource for research on the immune response to SARS-CoV-2. Samples came from the ongoing ImmuneRACE study (first 160 participants) plus 1,254 subjects from 6 global collaborators. The sample metadata nearly always contained a de-identified subject ID, COVID-19 status, age in years and sex. Where available, HLA class I and class II types were obtained from metadata supplied by the sample provider rather than from assay-based typing.

The CDR3 numbers 15 residues from cysteine through phenylalanine. Of all the DNA, just the CDR3 is kept, 45 bases in frame from base 1. For CDR1 and CDR2, the germline V gene lists MNHEY and SVGEGT. Trimming takes 2 bases from V and 4 bases from J, and the germline ends sit 15 bases apart. Here is what the overall study found, with its caveats: The quantity of clinical and demographic metadata differed by source and by participant and was supplied without curation.

The material sequenced was peripheral blood. The receptor was isolated from a man between 70 and 80 years old with active or convalescent COVID-19. The chain was built from TRBV6-2 or TRBV6-3 and TRBJ2-7, with TRBD1 as a weak D call on 5 bases. The sequenced DNA is TGTGCCAGCAGTTACGACCAGGGCGGCACTTACGAGCAGTACTTC. Protein translation: CASSYDQGGTYEQYF.